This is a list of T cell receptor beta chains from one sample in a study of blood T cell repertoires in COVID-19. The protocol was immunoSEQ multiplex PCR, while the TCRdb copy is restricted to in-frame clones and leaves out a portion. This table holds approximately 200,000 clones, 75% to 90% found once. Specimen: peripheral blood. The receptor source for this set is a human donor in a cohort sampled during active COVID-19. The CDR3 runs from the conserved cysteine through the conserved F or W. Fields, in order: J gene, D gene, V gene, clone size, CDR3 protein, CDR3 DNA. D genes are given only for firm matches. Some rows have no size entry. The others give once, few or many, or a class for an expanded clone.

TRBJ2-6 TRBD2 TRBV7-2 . CASSPKLAGGSLGANVLTF TGTGCCAGCAGCCCGAAACTAGCGGGAGGGTCTTTGGGGGCCAACGTCCTGACTTTC
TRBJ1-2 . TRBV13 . CASSLGARGRNYGYTF TGTGCCAGCAGCTTAGGGGCCAGGGGAAGAAACTATGGCTACACCTTC
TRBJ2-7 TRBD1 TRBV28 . CASSLIPTGNAYEQYF TGTGCCAGCAGTTTAATCCCGACAGGGAACGCCTACGAGCAGTACTTC
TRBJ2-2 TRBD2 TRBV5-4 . CASSPGTSGRTGELFF TGTGCCAGCAGCCCGGGGACTAGCGGGAGAACCGGGGAGCTGTTTTTT
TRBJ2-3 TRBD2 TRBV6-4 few CASSPWGTSGTDTQYF TGTGCCAGCAGTCCCTGGGGGACTAGTGGTACAGATACGCAGTATTTT
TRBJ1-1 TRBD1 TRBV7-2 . CASSPTGGEYTEAFF TGTGCCAGCAGCCCAACAGGGGGCGAGTACACTGAAGCTTTCTTT
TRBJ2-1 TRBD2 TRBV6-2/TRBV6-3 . CASSYNLGTSGSIRTYNEQFF TGTGCCAGCAGTTACAACCTAGGGACTAGCGGGAGCATTAGGACCTACAATGAGCAGTTCTTC
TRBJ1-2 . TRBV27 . CASGPGGYTF TGTGCCAGCGGCCCGGGGGGCTACACCTTC
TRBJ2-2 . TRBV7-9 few CASRITGTGELFF TGTGCCAGCAGAATTACGGGGACCGGGGAGCTGTTTTTT
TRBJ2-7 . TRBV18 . CASSVDRGYEQYF TGTGCCAGCTCAGTGGACAGAGGCTACGAGCAGTACTTC
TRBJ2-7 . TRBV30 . CAWSRKDSPYEQYF TGTGCCTGGAGTCGTAAGGACAGCCCATACGAGCAGTACTTC
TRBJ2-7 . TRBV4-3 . CASSQDMTGIYEQYF TGCGCCAGCAGCCAAGATATGACAGGTATCTACGAGCAGTACTTC
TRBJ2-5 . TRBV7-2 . CASSLERRALWETQYF TGTGCCAGCAGCTTAGAACGGAGGGCCCTCTGGGAGACCCAGTACTTC
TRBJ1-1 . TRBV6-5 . CASSYERGTEAFF TGTGCCAGCAGTTACGAGCGAGGGACTGAAGCTTTCTTT
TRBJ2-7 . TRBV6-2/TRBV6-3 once CASSLGREFSYEQYF TGTGCCAGCAGCCTAGGTCGGGAGTTCTCCTACGAGCAGTACTTC